This T cell receptor beta chain was identified in a study of blood T cells in healthy people across ages. Germline V gives CDR1 SQVTM, CDR2 ANQGSEA. CDR3 length: 14 residues. J lost 3 bases, V lost 7 bases, and 4 bases had no gene match. Individuals who donated were healthy Caucasians from Russia aged roughly 6 to 90. Then a second PCR, running roughly 7 to 11 cycles, was carried out with a sample-barcoded 5' primer and a J-beta primer mix. Each CDR3 protein gets one entry after TCRdb re-called the 5' RACE reads with MiXCR. The sample lists about 680,000 distinct CDR3 sequences, roughly 49% occurring once.

The sequence was collected from a woman aged 55-70 years in good health. What was sequenced was blood. The chain links TRBV29-1 to TRBJ2-1, with 12 bases fitting TRBD1. The CDR3: CSAGTGGLYNEQFF. In nucleotides, the CDR3 is TGCAGCGCCGGGACAGGGGGCCTCTACAATGAGCAGTTCTTC.